These 27 T cell receptor beta chains came from one sample sequenced in a study of molecular identifiers for immune sequencing clone quantification. TCRdb re-called the PCR reads through MiXCR, storing one row per CDR3 protein. The sample carries 300,000 to 400,000 distinct CDR3 sequences, roughly 23% recorded once. The sequencing input was naive CD8+ T cells from blood, with Jurkat cell RNA spiked in. Subset given: FACS-sorted CD8+CD4-CCR7+CD45RA+ naive T cells. Receptors were obtained from a human donor in good health. Some libraries in this study had Jurkat cell RNA spiked in.

At least ten counts were recorded for this clonotype. The V gene is TRBV29-1, the J gene TRBJ2-5, with D maybe TRBD1 (6 bases). The CDR3 covers 14 residues. V was clipped by 2 bases and J by 7 bases, with 17 bases between them. The germline gives CDR1 SQVTM, CDR2 ANQGSEA. The CDR3 sequence: CSVEPSGTGLTQYF. The CDR3 nucleotides are TGCAGCGTTGAACCCTCCGGCACAGGGTTGACCCAGTACTTC.

This clonotype was observed a few times. The J gene is TRBJ2-1, the V gene TRBV30; 9 bases align to TRBD1. This CDR3 comprises 17 residues. The germline V gene encodes CDR1 GTSNPN and CDR2 SVGIG (reference sequence). With 5 bases clipped from V and 7 bases from J, the junction kept 18 bases outside the gene matches. DNA for the CDR3: TGTGCCTGGGGGGGGGCGGGACAGGGATCTTGGGGAAATGAGCAGTTCTTC. This gives the protein CAWGGAGQGSWGNEQFF.

The chain recombines TRBV12-3 or TRBV12-4 with TRBJ2-2, with 7 bases fitting TRBD1. CDR3 length: 15 residues. V trimming: 4 bases; J trimming: 2 bases; junction bases outside the gene matches: 4. CDR3 in amino acids: CASSWTGINTGELFF. CDR3 coding DNA: TGTGCCAGCAGTTGGACAGGAATTAACACCGGGGAGCTGTTTTTT.

In its sample, this clonotype was seen many times. In DNA, the CDR3 is TGTGCCAGCAGCTTAGAAGTTTACGGATACACCGGGGAGCTGTTTTTT. As protein: CASSLEVYGYTGELFF. V is TRBV7-2 and J is TRBJ2-2; D is undetermined. The CDR3 has 16 residues. Germline values: CDR1 SGHTA, CDR2 FQGNSA. Trimming left V 1 base short and J 3 bases short, with 12 bases between.

The CDR3 DNA is TGTGCCAGCGGCTATCAAGAGACCCAGTACTTC. Protein sequence: CASGYQETQYF. The chain has TRBV13 and TRBJ2-5; D uncertain. In germline, CDR1 is PRHDT, CDR2 FYEKMQ (reference sequence). The V end was cut by 8 bases, the J end by 2 bases, with 6 bases between. The CDR3 is 11 residues long.

For this clonotype: This clone may be a read error of a much larger clone one base away. Since no conserved phenylalanine or tryptophan closes the CDR3, a read error is the likely cause. The chain employs TRBV4-3 and TRBJ2-3; D might be TRBD1 or TRBD2, each matching 5 bases. Germline V gives CDR1 LGHNA, CDR2 YSLEER. The V end was cut by 0 bases, the J end by 1 base, with 11 bases between. The CDR3 consists of 16 residues. Here the CDR3 DNA reads TGCGCCAGCAGCCAAGATGGTCCGGGACGCACAGATACGCAGTATTTA. It codes for CASSQDGPGRTDTQYL.

Concerning this clonotype: One end of the junction is discordant with germline, which a read error may explain. This chain links TRBV11-2 with TRBJ1-1, with unresolved D. Per the germline V gene, CDR1 is SGHAT and CDR2 is FQNNGV. The CDR3 has 14 residues. Here the CDR3 reads CASSLGAVNTESFF. CDR3 sequence (DNA): TGTGCCAGCAGCTTAGGAGCTGTGAACACTGAATCTTTCTTT. Variable domain in full (rest from reference TRBV11-2 and TRBJ1-1): EAGVAQSPRYKIIEKRQSVAFWCNPISGHATLYWYQQILGQGPKLLIQFQNNGVVDDSQLPKDRFSAERLKGVDSTLKIQPAKLEDSAVYLCASSLGAVNTESFFGQGTRLTVV.

Only one count was recorded for this clonotype. A much larger clone is a single base away; this may be a read error. The chain links TRBV27 to TRBJ2-2; D perhaps matches TRBD1 (7 bases). This CDR3 has 16 amino acids. CDR1 is MNHEY and CDR2 is SMNVEV in the germline V gene (reference sequence). CDR3 nucleotides: TGTGCCAGCAAATTGCGCGGGACAGCAGACACCGGGGAGCAGTTTTTT. This translates into CASKLRGTADTGEQFF.

This clonotype was seen a single time. A much larger clone differs by one base, so this may be a read error. The chain combines TRBV6-2 or TRBV6-3 with TRBJ2-3, with D tentatively TRBD1 or TRBD2 (6 bases each). The CDR3 is 15 residues long. Germline-derived CDR1 and CDR2 are MNHEY and SVGEGT. The chain's CDR3 is CAGRGEWRATDTQYF. CDR3 nucleotide sequence: TGTGCCGGCAGGGGTGAGTGGAGGGCCACAGATACGCAGTATTTT.

This clonotype was seen at least ten times. The J gene is TRBJ2-3, the V gene TRBV2, with unresolved D. This CDR3 spans 15 amino acids. Trimming cost V 3 bases and J 0 bases, with 10 bases left between them. The germline CDR1 and CDR2 sequences are SNHLY and FYNNEI. The CDR3 DNA is TGTGCCAGCAGTGAGTTAGTCAGTAGCACAGATACGCAGTATTTT. It translates to CASSELVSSTDTQYF.

On this clonotype itself: Possible read error: a much larger clone is one base away. The chain uses TRBV7-9 and TRBJ2-4; 7 bases are shared with TRBD2. This CDR3 has 16 residues. CDR1 and CDR2 (germline): SEHNR, FQNEAQ (reference sequence). CDR3 in DNA: TGTGCCAGCAGCTTAGCGGGCGGGGGAGCTAAGGACATTCAGCACTTC. This translates into CASSLAGGGAKDIQHF.

Remarks on this clonotype: It may be a read error: a sequence one base away is much more abundant. The V gene is TRBV27, the J gene TRBJ1-2, with D unresolved. This CDR3 contains 13 residues. In germline, CDR1 is MNHEY, CDR2 SMNVEV (reference sequence). V gave up 8 bases and J gave up 4 bases, with 14 bases separating them. CDR3 protein: CASGGLSTYGYTF. CDR3 nucleotides: TGTGCCAGCGGTGGACTTTCCACCTATGGCTACACCTTC.

The sample holds many counts of this clonotype. This sequence joins TRBV28 and TRBJ2-7; D not certain. Germline-derived CDR1 and CDR2 are MDHEN and SYDVKM. CDR3 length equals 16 residues. The V gene lost 3 bases and the J gene lost 2 bases, with 17 bases spanning the gap. CDR3 in DNA: TGTGCCAGCAGTTTGGACCTAGGACGGAGACCCTACGAGCAGTACTTC. Amino acid sequence: CASSLDLGRRPYEQYF.

This sequence joins TRBV28 and TRBJ1-5, with TRBD1 matching 7 bases. CDR1 and CDR2 from the germline V gene are MDHEN and SYDVKM. This CDR3 has 15 amino acids. Germline trimming cut 2 bases from V and 6 bases from J; bases unmatched to any gene: 7. The CDR3: CASSLVSAGGQPQHF. The CDR3 DNA sequence: TGTGCCAGCAGTTTAGTCTCCGCAGGGGGTCAGCCCCAGCATTTT.

This clonotype was counted a few times. The genes are TRBV24-1 and TRBJ2-1; 7 bases agree with TRBD1. Germline loops: CDR1 KGHDR, CDR2 SFDVKD. The CDR3 totals 14 residues. This chain's CDR3 is CANNFSGGWVRQFF. CDR3 bases: TGTGCTAACAACTTTTCAGGGGGATGGGTTCGGCAGTTCTTC.

This clonotype has at least ten counts. This chain links TRBV19 with TRBJ2-2; D unclear. The CDR3 is 16 amino acids. From germline, CDR1 is LNHDA and CDR2 SQIVND (reference sequence). The germline V and J ends were trimmed by 2 bases and 6 bases, with 16 bases remaining between them. The CDR3 sequence: CASSIRTLGGAGELFF. The CDR3 region has the DNA TGTGCCAGTAGTATAAGGACCCTCGGCGGAGCCGGGGAGCTGTTTTTT.

This clonotype has a count of ten or more. The CDR3 protein is CSAADKRDTGELFF. DNA for the CDR3: TGCAGCGCTGCCGACAAGAGAGACACCGGGGAGCTGTTTTTT. The chain is built from TRBV29-1 and TRBJ2-2; D unresolved. The germline V and J ends were trimmed by 7 bases and 3 bases, with 15 bases remaining between them. CDR3 size: 14 residues. In germline, CDR1 is SQVTM, CDR2 ANQGSEA.

This clonotype was counted ten times or more. The chain carries TRBV4-1 and TRBJ2-1, with a possible D match to TRBD2 (6 bases). The CDR3 runs to 15 residues. In germline, CDR1 is MGHRA, CDR2 YSYEKL. The V end lost 2 bases, the J end lost 7 bases, and 15 bases lay between the germline ends. CDR3 sequence: CASSQLGPGVNEQFF. The CDR3 DNA is TGCGCCAGCAGCCAACTCGGCCCGGGGGTTAATGAGCAGTTCTTC.

The gene calls are TRBV20-1 and TRBJ2-7; TRBD2 matches 9 bases. The CDR3 covers 15 residues. V was clipped by 0 bases and J by 1 base; unmatched bases: 4. Per germline, CDR1 DFQATT and CDR2 SNEGSKA (reference sequence). The CDR3 nucleotides read TGCAGTGCTAGAGATCCCCTAGCGGGATCCTACGAGCAGTACTTC. Translation: CSARDPLAGSYEQYF.

This clonotype has only a few counts. The gene calls are TRBV27 and TRBJ2-1; 12 bases match TRBD2. The length of the CDR3 is 14 residues. Trimming cost V 6 bases and J 8 bases; bases outside gene matches: 5. CDR1 MNHEY and CDR2 SMNVEV come from the germline V gene (reference sequence). The CDR3 region is CASSLAGGPHEQFF. The CDR3 coding sequence is TGTGCCAGCAGCCTAGCGGGGGGGCCTCATGAGCAGTTCTTC.

This clonotype was observed a few times. V usage is TRBV28 and J usage is TRBJ2-7, with 8 bases matching TRBD1. This CDR3 is 14 amino acids long. The germline gives CDR1 MDHEN, CDR2 SYDVKM. V trimming: 5 bases; J trimming: 3 bases; junction bases outside the gene matches: 6. CDR3 region: CASSPIGQGYEQYF. CDR3 coding DNA: TGTGCCAGCAGTCCAATCGGACAGGGCTACGAGCAGTACTTC.

Concerning this clonotype itself: A much bigger clone sits one base away, suggesting this may be a read error. The chain employs TRBV14 and TRBJ2-5; 8 positions agree with TRBD2. This CDR3 has 13 residues. The germline gives CDR1 SGHDN, CDR2 FVKESK. This chain's CDR3 is CAGSRLAQETQYF. The CDR3 coding sequence is TGTGCCGGCAGCAGACTAGCGCAAGAGACCCAGTACTTC.

This clonotype occurred once. Possible read error: a much larger clone is one base away. The V and J genes are TRBV4-3 and TRBJ2-3, with D possibly matching TRBD1 (6 bases). The J call could be wrong; TRBJ1-5 is a better fit for the DNA end. CDR3 size: 14 residues. The germline V gene encodes CDR1 LGHNA and CDR2 YSLEER. In DNA form, the CDR3 reads TGCGCCAGCAGCCAAGCGGGGGGGCCAGATACGCAGCATTTT. This codes for CASSQAGGPDTQHF.

This clonotype was found many times. This chain uses TRBV5-1 with TRBJ2-3, with 12 bases identical to TRBD2. Per germline, CDR1 SGHRS and CDR2 YFSETQ. The CDR3 loop spans 15 amino acids. V trimming: 1 base; J trimming: 5 bases; junction bases outside the gene matches: 2. CDR3 protein: CASSLLTSGGDTQYF. CDR3 in DNA: TGCGCCAGCAGCTTGTTGACTAGCGGGGGAGATACGCAGTATTTT.

Ten or more counts support this clonotype. The J gene is TRBJ2-3, the V gene TRBV28; D is possibly TRBD1 or TRBD2 (5 bases each). This CDR3 is built from 17 residues. The V gene lost 4 bases and the J gene lost 1 base, with 18 bases spanning the gap. CDR1 and CDR2 from the germline V gene are MDHEN and SYDVKM. CDR3 region: CASSSPGTIGRTDTQYF. The CDR3 bases are TGTGCCAGCAGTTCCCCCGGGACGATAGGGCGCACAGATACGCAGTATTTT.

This clonotype came up a few times. This sequence joins TRBV7-7 and TRBJ2-7, with a weak D call TRBD2 (5 bases). The CDR3 totals 15 residues. The germline V gene encodes CDR1 SSHAT and CDR2 FNYEAQ (reference sequence). The V end lost 0 bases, the J end lost 4 bases, and 13 bases lay between the germline ends. The CDR3 here is CASSLAPGVGYEQYF. CDR3 DNA sequence: TGTGCCAGCAGCTTAGCGCCCGGGGTGGGGTACGAGCAGTACTTC.

This clonotype was seen many times. This CDR3 is CAGAVGLNTEAFF. The CDR3 DNA is TGTGCCGGTGCGGTGGGCCTGAACACTGAAGCTTTCTTT. The chain employs TRBV6-2 or TRBV6-3 and TRBJ1-1; D ambiguous. CDR3 size: 13 residues. Trimming removed 11 bases from V and 0 bases from J, with 13 bases in between. Germline assignment: CDR1 MNHEY and CDR2 SVGEGT.